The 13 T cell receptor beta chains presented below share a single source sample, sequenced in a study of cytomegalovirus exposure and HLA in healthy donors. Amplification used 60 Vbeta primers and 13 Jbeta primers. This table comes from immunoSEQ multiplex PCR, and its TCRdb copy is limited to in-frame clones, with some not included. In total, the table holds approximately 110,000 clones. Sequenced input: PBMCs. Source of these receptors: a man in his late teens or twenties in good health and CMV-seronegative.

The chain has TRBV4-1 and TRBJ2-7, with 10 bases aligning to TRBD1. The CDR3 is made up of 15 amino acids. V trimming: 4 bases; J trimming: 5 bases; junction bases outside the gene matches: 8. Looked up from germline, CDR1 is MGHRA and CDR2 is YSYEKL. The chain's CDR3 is CASSPEPGQGDEQYF. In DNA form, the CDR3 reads TGCGCCAGCAGCCCTGAGCCCGGACAGGGGGACGAGCAGTACTTC.

The DNA for the CDR3 is TGTGCCAGCAGCCAAGATCATGGTTCGGGGGTACAGCCCCAGCATTTT. Amino acids: CASSQDHGSGVQPQHF. This chain joins TRBV4-2 and TRBJ1-5; possible D gene TRBD1, 5 bases. The V end was cut by 0 bases, the J end by 7 bases, with 16 bases between. This CDR3 has 16 residues. Germline V gene sequence: CDR1 LGHNA, CDR2 YNFKEQ.

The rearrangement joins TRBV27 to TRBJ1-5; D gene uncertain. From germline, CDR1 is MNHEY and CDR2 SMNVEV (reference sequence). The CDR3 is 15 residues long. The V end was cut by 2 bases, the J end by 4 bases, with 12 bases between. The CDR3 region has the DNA TGTGCCAGCAGTTTACTGGGCCTTGGGAATCAGCCCCAGCATTTT. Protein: CASSLLGLGNQPQHF.

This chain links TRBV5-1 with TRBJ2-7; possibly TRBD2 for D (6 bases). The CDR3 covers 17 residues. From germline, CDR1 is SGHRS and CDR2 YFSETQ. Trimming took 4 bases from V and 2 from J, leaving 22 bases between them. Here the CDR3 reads CASSQSFSGTGAYEQYF. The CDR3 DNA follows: TGCGCCAGCAGCCAATCATTCTCCGGGACGGGAGCCTACGAGCAGTACTTC.

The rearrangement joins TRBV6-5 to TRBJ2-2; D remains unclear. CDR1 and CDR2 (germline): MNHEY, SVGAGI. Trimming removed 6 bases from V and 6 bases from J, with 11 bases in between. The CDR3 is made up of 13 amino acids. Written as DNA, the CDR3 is TGTGCCAGCAGGTCCCGAGGTGCCGGGGAGCTGTTTTTT. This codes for CASRSRGAGELFF.

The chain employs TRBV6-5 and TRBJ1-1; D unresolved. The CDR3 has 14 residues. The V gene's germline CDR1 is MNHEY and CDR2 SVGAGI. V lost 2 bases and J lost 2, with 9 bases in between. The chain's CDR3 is CASSYRGLNTEAFF. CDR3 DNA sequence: TGTGCCAGCAGTTACAGAGGCTTAAACACTGAAGCTTTCTTT.

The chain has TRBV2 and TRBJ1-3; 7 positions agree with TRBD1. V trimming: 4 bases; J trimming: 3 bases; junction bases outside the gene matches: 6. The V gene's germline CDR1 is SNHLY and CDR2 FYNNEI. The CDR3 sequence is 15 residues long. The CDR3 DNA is TGTGCCAGCAGTGGGGACAGTCCTTTTGGAAACACCATATATTTT. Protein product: CASSGDSPFGNTIYF. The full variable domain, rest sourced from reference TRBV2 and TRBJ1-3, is EPEVTQTPSHQVTQMGQEVILRCVPISNHLYFYWYRQILGQKVEFLVSFYNNEISEKSEIFDDQFSVERPDGSNFTLKIRSTKLEDSAMYFCASSGDSPFGNTIYFGEGSWLTVV.

The CDR3 sequence: CASSFDRGHSNQPQHF. In nucleotides, the CDR3 is TGTGCCAGTAGTTTCGACAGGGGACATAGCAATCAGCCCCAGCATTTT. The chain recombines TRBV19 with TRBJ1-5; 8 positions match TRBD1. The CDR3 runs 16 residues. CDR1 is LNHDA, CDR2 SQIVND, per germline (reference sequence). The ends lost 5 bases at V and 0 bases at J; junction bases unmatched: 6.

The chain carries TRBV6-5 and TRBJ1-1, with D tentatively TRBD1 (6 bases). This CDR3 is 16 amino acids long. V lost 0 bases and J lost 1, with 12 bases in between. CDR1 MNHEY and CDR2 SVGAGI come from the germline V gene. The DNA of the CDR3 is TGTGCCAGCAGTTACTCGAGCTGGGGGCCGAACACTGAAGCTTTCTTT. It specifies CASSYSSWGPNTEAFF.

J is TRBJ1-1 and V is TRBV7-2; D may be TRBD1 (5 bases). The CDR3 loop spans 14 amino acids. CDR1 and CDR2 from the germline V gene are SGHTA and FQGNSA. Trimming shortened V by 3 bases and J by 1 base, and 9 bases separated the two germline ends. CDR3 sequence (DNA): TGTGCCAGCAGCTTGCTGACAGCGAACACTGAAGCTTTCTTT. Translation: CASSLLTANTEAFF.

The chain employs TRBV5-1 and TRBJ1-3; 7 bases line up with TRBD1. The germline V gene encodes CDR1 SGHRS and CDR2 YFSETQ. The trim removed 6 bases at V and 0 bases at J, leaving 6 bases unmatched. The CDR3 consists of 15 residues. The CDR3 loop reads CASTLTGASGNTIYF. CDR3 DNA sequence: TGCGCCAGCACCTTAACAGGGGCCTCTGGAAACACCATATATTTT. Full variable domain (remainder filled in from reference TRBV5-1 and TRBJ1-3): KAGVTQTPRYLIKTRGQQVTLSCSPISGHRSVSWYQQTPGQGLQFLFEYFSETQRNKGNFPGRFSGRQFSNSRSEMNVSTLELGDSALYLCASTLTGASGNTIYFGEGSWLTVV.

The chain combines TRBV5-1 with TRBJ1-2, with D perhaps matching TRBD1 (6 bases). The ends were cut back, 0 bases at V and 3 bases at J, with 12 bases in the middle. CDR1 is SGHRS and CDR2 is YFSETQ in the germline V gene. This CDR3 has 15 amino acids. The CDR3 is CASSLAMDRYYGYTF. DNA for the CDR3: TGCGCCAGCAGCTTGGCTATGGACAGATACTATGGCTACACCTTC.

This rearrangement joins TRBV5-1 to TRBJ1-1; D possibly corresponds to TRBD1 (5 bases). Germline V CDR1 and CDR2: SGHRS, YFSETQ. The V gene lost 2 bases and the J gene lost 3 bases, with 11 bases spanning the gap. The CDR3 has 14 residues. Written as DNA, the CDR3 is TGCGCCAGCAGCTTCGGAGGGGTCGACACTGAAGCTTTCTTT. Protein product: CASSFGGVDTEAFF.